This record looks at one TCR beta chain sequence and its context. The antigen is unknown. Clones were read by immunoSEQ multiplex PCR, and TCRdb kept only the in-frame ones, dropping some. The sample comprises 140,000 to 150,000 clones, roughly 80% of which are singletons, and 3.5% to 5% rests with the top ten. The record originates from a study of T cell responses to AZD1222 COVID-19 vaccine. Overall study findings and caveats: The sample set comprised mostly white British donors with more females, and clonal diversity was possibly underestimated. Baseline serostatus was positive in only six AZD1222 recipients. Spike was spanned by vaccine-associated CD4 TCRs, which were dominant at 160-218 and 743-854. Spike-specific TCR breadth and depth were elevated following two AZD1222 doses.

This CDR3 has 15 amino acids. V gave up 5 bases and J gave up 4 bases; unmatched junction bases: 8. In germline, CDR1 is SNHLY, CDR2 FYNNEI. J is TRBJ2-3 and V is TRBV2; 8 nucleotides align to TRBD1. The material was peripheral blood, obtained on day 0 of MenACWY control vaccination. The sequence was obtained from an adult in good health. The CDR3 DNA reads TGTGCCAGCAGTCTGGACAGGGCAAGAGCAGATACGCAGTATTTT. Translating gives CASSLDRARADTQYF.